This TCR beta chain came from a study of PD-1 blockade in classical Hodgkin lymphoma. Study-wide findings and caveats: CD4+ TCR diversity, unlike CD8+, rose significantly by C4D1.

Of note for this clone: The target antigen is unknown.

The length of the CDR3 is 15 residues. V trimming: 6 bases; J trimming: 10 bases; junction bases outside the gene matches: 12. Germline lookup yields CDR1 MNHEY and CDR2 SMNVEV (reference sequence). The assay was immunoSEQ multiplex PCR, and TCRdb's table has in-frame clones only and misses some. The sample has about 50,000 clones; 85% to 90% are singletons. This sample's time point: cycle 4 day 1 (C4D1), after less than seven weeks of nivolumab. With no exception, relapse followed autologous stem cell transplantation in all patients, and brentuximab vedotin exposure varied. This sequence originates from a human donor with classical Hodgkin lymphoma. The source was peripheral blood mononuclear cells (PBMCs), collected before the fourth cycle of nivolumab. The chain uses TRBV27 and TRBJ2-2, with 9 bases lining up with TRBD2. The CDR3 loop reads CASSRSVAGEEELFF. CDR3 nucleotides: TGTGCCAGCAGCCGAAGCGTAGCGGGAGAAGAGGAGCTGTTTTTT.